This T cell receptor beta chain was captured by sequencing in a study of shared clonotypes between healthy human individuals. For the study at large: Ranging from 18 to 49 in age, donors were a couple of women and a few men. Study results and limitations: Read depth was anticipated to influence clonotype sharing among donors.

On this clone: Its target is unknown.

Sequencing used immunoSEQ multiplex PCR; TCRdb keeps in-frame clones, though not all of them. Found here are around 2.3 million clones, 90% to 96% of them singletons; the top ten hold around 0.13%. This TCR derives from a man aged 18 to 30 in good health. The sample taken for sequencing was naive CD4+ T cells sorted from blood. This sample's subset: CD45RA+ positively selected.

The CDR3 region is CASSLEEFSGYTF. In DNA form, the CDR3 reads TGTGCCAGCAGTCTGGAGGAATTCTCCGGCTACACCTTC. The chain employs TRBV27 and TRBJ1-2; no definite D call. This CDR3 spans 13 amino acids. V shed 5 bases and J shed 8 bases, with 15 bases lying between them. The germline CDR1 and CDR2 sequences are MNHEY and SMNVEV (reference sequence).